Presented here are 25 T cell receptor beta chains from one specimen sequenced in a study of T cell responses to AZD1222 COVID-19 vaccine. Profiled with immunoSEQ multiplex PCR; TCRdb holds only in-frame clones, not every one. Of 150,000 to 200,000 clones detected, more than 85% appear once; the ten largest clones hold around 3.8%. The sequencing used peripheral blood, collected on day 0 of AZD1222 vaccination. The receptors originated from an adult in good health.

The CDR3 sequence is CASSKEYGYTF. DNA of the CDR3: TGTGCCAGCAGTAAGGAATATGGCTACACCTTC. This chain links TRBV2 with TRBJ1-2; D gene unclear. The CDR3 sequence is 11 residues long. The germline V gene has CDR1 SNHLY and CDR2 FYNNEI. Trimming took off 5 bases at V and 5 bases at J, with 6 bases between the two ends.

This clone was recorded once. V and J are TRBV12-5 and TRBJ1-5; TRBD1 might be the D (6 bases). V was cut by 4 bases and J by 6 bases, with 16 bases left in between. There are 15 residues in the CDR3. Germline CDR1 is LGHNT and CDR2 is FRNRAP. The CDR3 reads CASGSMYQGFQPQHF. In nucleotides, the CDR3 is TGTGCTAGTGGTTCAATGTATCAGGGGTTTCAGCCCCAGCATTTT.

V gene TRBV7-9 combines with J gene TRBJ2-1; possible D gene TRBD1, 5 bases. Germline V gene sequence: CDR1 SEHNR, CDR2 FQNEAQ (reference sequence). The CDR3 length is 18 residues. With 4 bases removed from V and 6 bases from J, the gap between germline ends came to 25 bases. The DNA for the CDR3 is TGTGCCAGCAGCTCTAATTTTATCGACAGAGCAAATTTCAATGAGCAGTTCTTC. Protein: CASSSNFIDRANFNEQFF.

This CDR3 is CASSFLPYRGYTF. The CDR3 DNA reads as TGTGCCAGCAGTTTCTTGCCCTATCGGGGCTACACCTTC. The rearrangement joins TRBV12-3 or TRBV12-4 to TRBJ1-2; D gene unclear. V lost 3 bases and J lost 8, with 13 bases in between. The CDR3 totals 13 residues.

The chain uses TRBV7-9 and TRBJ1-3, with D tentatively TRBD1 (5 bases). CDR1 and CDR2 (germline): SEHNR, FQNEAQ (reference sequence). Trimming cost V 8 bases and J 2 bases, with 25 bases left between them. This CDR3 is 18 amino acids long. CDR3 in DNA: TGTGCCAGCCTCGGCGGCGGACACGGCGGCAGACCTGGAAACACCATATATTTT. Translated, it gives CASLGGGHGGRPGNTIYF.

V and J are TRBV15 and TRBJ1-1, with a tentative D call TRBD1 (5 bases). Germline V gene data show CDR1 as LNHNV and CDR2 as YYDKDF (reference sequence). The CDR3 runs to 14 residues. Trimming pared 4 bases from V and 1 base from J, leaving 10 bases between. The CDR3 region is CATSTQGTNTEAFF. CDR3 DNA: TGTGCCACCAGCACCCAAGGGACGAACACTGAAGCTTTCTTT.

This chain connects TRBV19 to TRBJ2-3; D unclear. The ends were cut back, 5 bases at V and 9 bases at J, with 18 bases in the middle. The germline V gene has CDR1 LNHDA and CDR2 SQIVND (reference sequence). The CDR3 totals 14 residues. The CDR3 spells CASSPSRIDRTQYF. CDR3 bases: TGTGCCAGTAGTCCAAGTAGAATTGATCGCACGCAGTATTTT.

V and J are TRBV29-1 and TRBJ2-5, with 13 bases fitting TRBD2. Germline-derived CDR1 and CDR2 are SQVTM and ANQGSEA. The V segment lost 7 bases and the J segment 5 bases; nucleotides outside the gene matches: 10. This CDR3 region has 15 residues. The CDR3 protein is CSGSLAGGPGETQYF. Here the CDR3 DNA reads TGCAGCGGGTCACTAGCGGGGGGGCCCGGGGAGACCCAGTACTTC.

V gene TRBV27 combines with J gene TRBJ1-5, with a weak D call TRBD1 (5 bases). CDR3 length: 13 residues. V was trimmed by 8 bases and J by 3 bases, leaving 11 bases between them. The germline gives CDR1 MNHEY, CDR2 SMNVEV (reference sequence). CDR3 sequence reads: CASWGGINQPQHF. CDR3 nucleotide sequence: TGTGCCAGCTGGGGGGGGATCAATCAGCCCCAGCATTTT.

The chain employs TRBV27 and TRBJ2-7; TRBD1 aligns across 7 bases. This CDR3 is built from 16 residues. V was pared by 2 bases and J by 3 bases, with 10 bases of the junction left unmatched. Germline-derived CDR1 and CDR2 are MNHEY and SMNVEV (reference sequence). The CDR3, as DNA: TGTGCCAGCAGTTTAACAAGAGGGACAGTTAACTACGAGCAGTACTTC. Translation: CASSLTRGTVNYEQYF.

The chain joins TRBV5-1 to TRBJ2-2, with 8 bases aligning to TRBD2. The germline gives CDR1 SGHRS, CDR2 YFSETQ. V lost 4 bases and J lost 4; bases outside the gene matches: 9. The CDR3 length is 16 residues. CDR3 bases: TGCGCCAGCAGCGTTGACGGGGGGGTCTTCACCGGGGAGCTGTTTTTT. Amino acids: CASSVDGGVFTGELFF. Full variable domain (remainder filled in from reference TRBV5-1 and TRBJ2-2): KAGVTQTPRYLIKTRGQQVTLSCSPISGHRSVSWYQQTPGQGLQFLFEYFSETQRNKGNFPGRFSGRQFSNSRSEMNVSTLELGDSALYLCASSVDGGVFTGELFFGEGSRLTVL.

The V and J genes are TRBV4-2 and TRBJ2-1; no clear D gene. Trimming took 1 base from V and 4 from J, leaving 5 bases between them. The CDR3 contains 13 residues. Germline CDR1 reads LGHNA; CDR2 reads YNFKEQ. The CDR3 sequence is CASSQVVYNEQFF. In DNA, the CDR3 is TGTGCCAGCAGCCAAGTTGTTTACAATGAGCAGTTCTTC.

CDR3 loop: CASSTRPLVVEQFF. The CDR3 DNA reads TGTGCCAGCAGCACCCGCCCGTTAGTGGTTGAGCAGTTCTTC. The chain employs TRBV3-1 (or the pseudogene TRBV3-2) and TRBJ2-1; D is uncertain. Trimming took 5 bases from V and 9 from J, leaving 17 bases between them. Germline lookup yields CDR1 LGHDT and CDR2 YNNKEL (reference sequence). The CDR3 spans 14 residues.

The chain recombines TRBV18 with TRBJ1-2, with D hard to call. V lost 9 bases to trimming and J lost 3 bases, with 17 bases between them. This CDR3 spans 14 amino acids. Looked up from germline, CDR1 is KGHSH and CDR2 is LQKENI. CDR3 protein: CASSVSGVDYGYTF. CDR3 coding DNA: TGTGCCAGTTCTGTTTCCGGGGTTGACTATGGCTACACCTTC.

This chain connects TRBV2 to TRBJ1-5; D not resolved. CDR1 and CDR2 from the germline V gene are SNHLY and FYNNEI. The V and J ends lost 6 bases and 5 bases respectively, with 14 bases between them. This CDR3 spans 14 amino acids. CDR3 sequence reads: CASRSDPADQPQHF. The CDR3 bases are TGTGCCAGCAGAAGTGATCCCGCGGATCAGCCCCAGCATTTT.

The chain employs TRBV15 and TRBJ2-5, with a possible D match to TRBD1 (6 bases). The CDR3 loop spans 15 amino acids. Germline lookup yields CDR1 LNHNV and CDR2 YYDKDF (reference sequence). Trimming removed 0 bases from V and 5 bases from J, with 13 bases in between. In DNA form, the CDR3 reads TGTGCCACCAGCAGAGATTTTAACAGGGCCGAGACCCAGTACTTC. Protein product: CATSRDFNRAETQYF. The full variable domain, in which reference TRBV15 and TRBJ2-5 provide the parts outside the CDR3, is DAMVIQNPRYQVTQFGKPVTLSCSQTLNHNVMYWYQQKSSQAPKLLFHYYDKDFNNEADTPDNFQSRRPNTSFCFLDIRSPGLGDTAMYLCATSRDFNRAETQYFGPGTRLLVL.

The chain recombines TRBV19 with TRBJ2-7, with D unresolved. From germline, CDR1 is LNHDA and CDR2 SQIVND (reference sequence). CDR3 length: 15 amino acids. Deletions cut 0 bases from V and 4 bases from J, with 13 bases between. CDR3 sequence: CASSIDSSGPYEQYF. In nucleotides, the CDR3 is TGTGCCAGTAGTATAGACAGCTCCGGGCCATACGAGCAGTACTTC.

As DNA, the CDR3 is TGTGCCAGCTCACCACTCAGGAGTCCAATGCTTAACACTGAAGCTTTCTTT. This gives the protein CASSPLRSPMLNTEAFF. The chain combines TRBV18 with TRBJ1-1; D is ambiguous. V was trimmed by 1 base and J by 2 bases, leaving 17 bases between them. This CDR3 spans 17 amino acids. Germline V CDR1 and CDR2: KGHSH, LQKENI.

The rearrangement uses TRBV10-2 and TRBJ2-1; D could derive from TRBD1 or TRBD2 (5 bases each). Germline V lookup: CDR1 WSHSY, CDR2 SAAADI. The CDR3 length is 15 residues. V lost 5 bases to trimming and J lost 5 bases, with 16 bases between them. CDR3 nucleotide sequence: TGCGCCAGCAGTTCAGCCGGGACCAGCGACAATGAGCAGTTCTTC. It specifies CASSSAGTSDNEQFF.

This sequence joins TRBV18 and TRBJ1-2; D possibly corresponds to TRBD1 (5 bases). This CDR3 comprises 17 residues. Between the trimmed V and J ends, which lost 3 bases and 7 bases, there was a span of 24 bases. Germline CDR1 reads KGHSH; CDR2 reads LQKENI. Written as DNA, the CDR3 is TGTGCCAGCTCACCTACCGCAAACCTCCAGGGCGGTGGTGGCTACACCTTC. This gives the protein CASSPTANLQGGGGYTF.

The genes are TRBV18 and TRBJ1-3; the D gene is possibly TRBD1 (6 bases). Germline CDR1 KGHSH, CDR2 LQKENI. V gave up 8 bases and J gave up 0 bases, with 14 bases separating them. This CDR3 has 15 residues. The CDR3 region is CASTYTDSSGNTIYF. CDR3 in DNA: TGTGCCAGCACATACACGGACAGCTCTGGAAACACCATATATTTT.

The chain is built from TRBV5-8 and TRBJ1-5; tentatively, D is TRBD1 (5 bases). This CDR3 contains 15 residues. Trimming stripped 1 base from V and 5 bases from J, with 13 bases between. Germline V gene sequence: CDR1 SGHTS, CDR2 YDEGEE. CDR3 sequence reads: CASSLLAGGDQPQHF. CDR3 sequence (DNA): TGTGCCAGCAGCTTGTTGGCCGGGGGTGATCAGCCCCAGCATTTT.

This chain links TRBV18 with TRBJ1-3; possible D gene TRBD1, 5 bases. The germline V gene has CDR1 KGHSH and CDR2 LQKENI. The CDR3 consists of 17 residues. V lost 3 bases to trimming and J lost 1 base, with 16 bases between them. Here the CDR3 DNA reads TGTGCCAGCTCACCTCGACCCACAGGAGAATCTGGAAACACCATATATTTT. Its protein is CASSPRPTGESGNTIYF.

This clone has only a few counts. The chain links TRBV9 to TRBJ1-3; perhaps TRBD1 as D (5 bases). Germline lookup yields CDR1 SGDLS and CDR2 YYNGEE. The CDR3 length is 16 residues. Trimming removed 2 bases at V and 7 bases at J, with 19 bases between. The CDR3 is CASSVGGATDWNTIYF. The CDR3 region has the DNA TGTGCCAGCAGCGTTGGCGGGGCAACCGATTGGAACACCATATATTTT.

CDR3 sequence (DNA): TGCGCCAGCAGCTTGGCAGGGTGGGTTGAAGCTTTCTTT. It is translated as CASSLAGWVEAFF. The chain recombines TRBV5-1 with TRBJ1-1, with D maybe TRBD1 (5 bases). The CDR3 spans 13 residues. Germline loops: CDR1 SGHRS, CDR2 YFSETQ. V was pared by 0 bases and J by 7 bases, with 10 bases between.